A single sample is the source of the 24 T cell receptor beta chains below, sequenced in a study of blood T cell repertoires in COVID-19. Generated by immunoSEQ multiplex PCR, the TCRdb table keeps only in-frame clones and is missing some. There are approximately 670,000 clones in the sample; 90% occur only once, and around 0.3% lies in the top ten. The sequencing input was peripheral blood. All receptors come from a woman between 18 and 30 years old with acute or convalescent COVID-19.

The CDR3: CASSLGSGEAFF. CDR3 DNA: TGTGCCAGCAGCTTGGGCTCGGGGGAGGCTTTCTTT. This chain joins TRBV5-5 and TRBJ1-1, with D perhaps matching TRBD1 (5 bases). Trimming removed 0 bases from V and 11 bases from J, with 11 bases in between. Germline values: CDR1 SGHKS, CDR2 YYEKEE (reference sequence). CDR3 length: 12 residues.

The V call is TRBV5-1, the J call TRBJ1-1; D might be TRBD1 (5 bases). CDR3 length: 15 amino acids. Germline values: CDR1 SGHRS, CDR2 YFSETQ. Trimming shortened V by 5 bases and J by 4 bases, and 18 bases separated the two germline ends. CDR3 coding DNA: TGCGCCAGCAGTTTATACTCAGGGCTGGGCACTGAAGCTTTCTTT. This sequence encodes CASSLYSGLGTEAFF.

This clone appeared once. CDR3 amino acids: CASSVAGSGGTEAFF. The CDR3 DNA is TGTGCCAGCAGCGTAGCGGGGTCGGGAGGGACTGAAGCTTTCTTT. The chain links TRBV9 to TRBJ1-1, with unresolved D. The germline V gene has CDR1 SGDLS and CDR2 YYNGEE. Deletions cut 0 bases from V and 5 bases from J, with 14 bases between. The CDR3 sequence is 15 residues long.

The rearrangement joins TRBV2 to TRBJ2-3; 12 bases are shared with TRBD2. This CDR3 comprises 15 residues. The germline V gene has CDR1 SNHLY and CDR2 FYNNEI. V gave up 4 bases and J gave up 6 bases; unmatched junction bases: 5. CDR3 in DNA: TGTGCCAGCAGTGGACTAGCGGGGGAGGGGGATACGCAGTATTTT. Translated, it gives CASSGLAGEGDTQYF.

For the CDR3, the DNA is TGCGCCAGCAGCTTGGGACCCCAGGGTGAGCAGTTCTTC. Encoded protein: CASSLGPQGEQFF. This chain uses TRBV5-1 with TRBJ2-1, with D possibly being TRBD1 (5 bases). From germline, CDR1 is SGHRS and CDR2 YFSETQ. This CDR3 comprises 13 residues. V was trimmed by 0 bases and J by 9 bases, leaving 10 bases between them.

This chain links TRBV5-1 with TRBJ1-5; perhaps TRBD1 as D (5 bases). Trimming shortened V by 4 bases and J by 5 bases, and 13 bases separated the two germline ends. The CDR3 spans 14 residues. Looked up from germline, CDR1 is SGHRS and CDR2 is YFSETQ. This chain's CDR3 is CASSLLPGDQPQHF. CDR3 DNA: TGCGCCAGCAGCCTCCTCCCGGGGGATCAGCCCCAGCATTTT.

The gene calls are TRBV5-1 and TRBJ1-1; D not certain. Trimming left V 2 bases short and J 1 base short, with 9 bases between. CDR1 and CDR2 from the germline V gene are SGHRS and YFSETQ. This CDR3 contains 14 residues. CDR3 sequence: CASSFDTTNTEAFF. The CDR3 region has the DNA TGCGCCAGCAGCTTTGACACGACGAACACTGAAGCTTTCTTT.

CDR3 sequence: CAISEDSLSSYNSPLHF. The CDR3 coding sequence is TGTGCCATCAGTGAAGACAGCTTAAGCTCCTATAATTCACCCCTCCACTTT. The J gene is TRBJ1-6, the V gene TRBV10-3; possibly TRBD1 for D (5 bases). Germline loops: CDR1 ENHRY, CDR2 SYGVKD. The CDR3 runs to 17 residues. V lost 3 bases and J 0 bases, leaving 12 bases between the germline ends.

The J gene is TRBJ2-7, the V gene TRBV25-1, with 7 bases identical to TRBD1. The CDR3 spans 15 residues. J was trimmed by 0 bases and V by 1 base; bases with no gene match: 3. Germline V gives CDR1 MGHDK, CDR2 SYGVNS. In DNA form, the CDR3 reads TGTGCCAGCAGTGAATGGGGACAGAGCTCCTACGAGCAGTACTTC. The encoded protein is CASSEWGQSSYEQYF.

This chain connects TRBV7-6 to TRBJ2-7, with D possibly matching TRBD1 (5 bases). CDR1 is SGHVS, CDR2 FNYEAQ, per germline. Trimming shortened V by 4 bases and J by 2 bases, and 15 bases separated the two germline ends. There are 15 residues in the CDR3. The CDR3 reads CASSSFGWGTYEQYF. Written as DNA, the CDR3 is TGTGCCAGCAGCTCCTTCGGGTGGGGCACCTACGAGCAGTACTTC.

J is TRBJ2-2 and V is TRBV4-1, with 8 positions matching TRBD2. With 4 bases clipped from V and 3 bases from J, the junction kept 7 bases outside the gene matches. Germline CDR1 is MGHRA and CDR2 is YSYEKL. CDR3 length: 16 residues. CDR3 loop: CASSPEAGAHTGELFF. Written as DNA, the CDR3 is TGCGCCAGCAGCCCGGAAGCGGGGGCCCACACCGGGGAGCTGTTTTTT.

This clone was picked up a small number of times. The genes are TRBV19 and TRBJ2-2; no clear D. The CDR3 sequence is 14 residues long. Deletions cut 9 bases from V and 1 base from J, with 12 bases between. Germline V gene data show CDR1 as LNHDA and CDR2 as SQIVND (reference sequence). DNA of the CDR3: TGTGCCAGCCAAAAGGCGGTGAACACCGGGGAGCTGTTTTTT. It is translated as CASQKAVNTGELFF.

The genes are TRBV18 and TRBJ1-1; 8 nucleotides align to TRBD1. Germline V gives CDR1 KGHSH, CDR2 LQKENI. V dropped 5 bases and J dropped 3; count of bases not matched to a gene: 5. The CDR3 has 14 amino acids. Here the CDR3 reads CASSVGQAYTEAFF. In DNA form, the CDR3 reads TGTGCCAGCTCAGTGGGACAGGCATACACTGAAGCTTTCTTT.

The chain employs TRBV6-5 and TRBJ2-7; unclear D gene. V was cut by 6 bases and J by 7 bases, with 16 bases left in between. Germline V gene data show CDR1 as MNHEY and CDR2 as SVGAGI. The CDR3 has 13 amino acids. The CDR3 DNA is TGTGCCAGCAGGACTCGAATTCTCGAGGAGCAGTACTTC. Its translation is CASRTRILEEQYF.

This chain links TRBV18 with TRBJ2-7; 7 positions match TRBD2. V lost 10 bases, J lost 6 bases, and 15 bases stayed unmatched. CDR1 and CDR2 (germline): KGHSH, LQKENI. The CDR3 has 14 residues. The CDR3 loop is CATRVSREGSEQYF. The DNA for the CDR3 is TGTGCCACCAGAGTTTCCAGGGAGGGGAGCGAGCAGTACTTC.

J is TRBJ2-2 and V is TRBV11-2, with D possibly TRBD2 on 6 matching bases. The CDR3 totals 16 residues. Per the germline V gene, CDR1 is SGHAT and CDR2 is FQNNGV. Trimming took off 0 bases at V and 4 bases at J, with 12 bases between the two ends. CDR3 protein: CASSLDAAGFTGELFF. CDR3 nucleotides: TGTGCCAGCAGCTTAGACGCGGCGGGATTCACCGGGGAGCTGTTTTTT.

This chain uses TRBV5-1 with TRBJ1-3, with D hard to call. V gave up 2 bases and J gave up 0 bases, with 12 bases separating them. This CDR3 is 16 amino acids long. Looked up from germline, CDR1 is SGHRS and CDR2 is YFSETQ. The CDR3 DNA sequence: TGCGCCAGCAGCTTAGGAGGGTCTAGCTCTGGAAACACCATATATTTT. Protein: CASSLGGSSSGNTIYF.

The CDR3 region is CASSLTGKLRDTIYF. The DNA for the CDR3 is TGTGCCAGCAGTTTAACAGGGAAATTAAGGGACACCATATATTTT. The chain couples TRBV28 to TRBJ1-3; a possible D gene is TRBD1 (6 bases). The CDR3 length is 15 residues. Germline V gene lookup returns CDR1 MDHEN and CDR2 SYDVKM. V gave up 2 bases and J gave up 8 bases, with 16 bases separating them.

For this clone: A read error may produce the germline difference seen at one junction end. The chain couples TRBV5-1 to TRBJ2-3; TRBD1 aligns across 8 bases. Germline lookup yields CDR1 SGHRS and CDR2 YFSETQ. The length of the CDR3 is 14 residues. CDR3 residues: CASSPLGQGTVQFF. In DNA, the CDR3 is TGCGCCAGCAGCCCCCTCGGACAGGGAACTGTGCAGTTTTTT.

The chain carries TRBV12-3 or TRBV12-4 and TRBJ1-1; D gene unclear. The V gene lost 6 bases and the J gene lost 1 base, with 9 bases spanning the gap. The CDR3 is made up of 13 amino acids. CDR3 region: CASSLSQNTEAFF. CDR3 DNA: TGTGCCAGCAGCCTTAGCCAGAACACTGAAGCTTTCTTT.

The V and J genes are TRBV5-1 and TRBJ1-1; tentatively, D is TRBD1 (6 bases). The V and J ends lost 3 bases and 5 bases respectively, with 11 bases between them. Germline CDR1 reads SGHRS; CDR2 reads YFSETQ. This CDR3 region has 13 residues. CDR3 DNA sequence: TGCGCCAGCAGCTACAGGGATGGGACTGAAGCTTTCTTT. Translated: CASSYRDGTEAFF.

This chain links TRBV2 with TRBJ1-4; D is perhaps TRBD1 (6 bases). This CDR3 contains 15 residues. Germline lookup yields CDR1 SNHLY and CDR2 FYNNEI. The ends were cut back, 4 bases at V and 8 bases at J, with 17 bases in the middle. The CDR3 loop is CASSALGTPSEKLFF. CDR3 DNA: TGTGCCAGCAGTGCTCTCGGGACACCGTCGGAAAAACTGTTTTTT. Combining the CDR3 with reference TRBV2 and TRBJ1-4 gives the whole variable domain EPEVTQTPSHQVTQMGQEVILRCVPISNHLYFYWYRQILGQKVEFLVSFYNNEISEKSEIFDDQFSVERPDGSNFTLKIRSTKLEDSAMYFCASSALGTPSEKLFFGSGTQLSVL.

The gene calls are TRBV12-3 or TRBV12-4 and TRBJ1-2; D is perhaps TRBD1 (5 bases). The V end was cut by 3 bases, the J end by 5 bases, with 10 bases between. There are 13 residues in the CDR3. The CDR3 DNA is TGTGCCAGCAGTTTTCTGACAGATTATGGCTACACCTTC. Residues: CASSFLTDYGYTF.

The V call is TRBV11-2, the J call TRBJ2-1; tentatively, D is TRBD1 (5 bases). The V gene's germline CDR1 is SGHAT and CDR2 FQNNGV. The CDR3 length is 14 residues. Trimming cost V 8 bases and J 7 bases, with 18 bases left between them. For the CDR3, the DNA is TGTGCCAGCTGGTATATAGACAGCCGTAATGAGCAGTTCTTC. This translates into CASWYIDSRNEQFF.